Given below is one T cell receptor beta chain in context. Its antigen remains undetermined. No base qualities exist here, and no much larger clone lies one base off it. The data were taken from a study of blood T cell repertoires in COVID-19 (dated by TCRdb to the early 2020s). Background for the entire study: Samples covering the acute and convalescent phases of COVID-19 were provided by collaborators in the United States, Italy and Spain. The sample metadata nearly always contained a de-identified subject ID, COVID-19 status, age in years and sex. The repertoires were made available in a free public database intended to serve as a resource for research on the immune response to SARS-CoV-2. Where available, HLA class I and class II types were obtained from metadata supplied by the sample provider rather than from assay-based typing. The samples were drawn from the first 160 participants of the ongoing ImmuneRACE study and from 950 to 1,500 subjects provided by 6 global collaborators. Deeply sampled blood TCRbeta repertoires from subjects exposed to, actively infected with, or recovered from COVID-19 were included in the dataset. The material from the prospective study consisted of cDNA or gDNA derived from T cells, B-cell-depleted T cells, or PBMCs.

Trimming takes 4 bases off V and 5 bases off J; junction bases not matched to a gene: 2. The CDR3 runs 13 residues from the cysteine to the phenylalanine. The retained sequence is limited to the CDR3, 39 bases, with the frame set at the first base. CDR1 SGHTA and CDR2 FQGTGA were looked up in the germline V gene. Beyond this particular receptor, the publication reports: The amount of clinical and demographic metadata varied by source and participant and was provided uncurated.

TCRbeta CDR3 regions were amplified from genomic DNA by means of the immunoSEQ Assay, a bias-controlled multiplex PCR. The authors' pipeline ran thus. The number of nucleated cells in each sample was estimated by amplification of reference gene primers within the assay. To quantify the absolute abundance of each unique TCRbeta CDR3 rearrangement, sequence reads were collapsed and filtered. For each sample, productive Simpson clonality was calculated as the square root of Simpson's diversity index across productive rearrangements. As stored in TCRdb, this immuneACCESS dataset retains in-frame rearrangements with V and J assigned. A fraction of the clones does not appear; measured against another copy, unresolved V genes explain less than half of the discrepancy, and the remainder lacks a known reason. V, J and clone size are taken as reported in that table, and D and trimming were inferred from the DNA itself. Counted in this sample were a few hundred thousand clones; around 85% of them appeared once. The ten largest account for approximately 7.9% of the sample.

The collaborating institutions used their own protocols to collect whole blood in K2EDTA tubes. For TCRbeta analysis, collaborator samples were shipped as frozen whole blood, as isolated PBMCs, or as DNA extracted from either sample type. The clonotype comes from a human donor in a cohort sampled during active COVID-19. The rearranged segments are TRBV7-3 and TRBJ2-3, and 8 bases in between align with TRBD2. Sequencing input: peripheral blood. The CDR3 loop reads CASSYRGGDTQYF. The DNA is TGTGCCAGCAGCTACCGGGGGGGAGATACGCAGTATTTT.